This section outlines one T cell receptor beta chain sequence together with its context. This sample stems from a study of blood T cell repertoires in COVID-19. Profiling relied on immunoSEQ multiplex PCR, and the TCRdb table lists in-frame clones only, not all of them. The sample consists of a few hundred thousand clones, roughly four fifths of them appearing once. Participants came from about 23 US areas, aged about 18 to 95 years. Each recovered donor of Cohort 3 presented with two negative PCRs, clearance, or symptom resolution. Trimming removed 5 bases from V and 1 base from J, with 12 bases in between. Germline CDR1 reads SGHRS; CDR2 reads YFSETQ. CDR3 length equals 14 residues.

This clonotype was sampled from a man aged 35 to 55 who had recovered from COVID-19. Sequences were obtained from PBMCs or T cells enriched from blood (not recorded which). The chain links TRBV5-1 to TRBJ2-5; D is perhaps TRBD1 (5 bases). The CDR3 DNA follows: TGCGCCAGCAGGGGGCGTCAAACCCAAGAGACCCAGTACTTC. The encoded protein is CASRGRQTQETQYF.